This T cell receptor beta chain is from a study of T cells in Graves' hyperthyroidism and ophthalmopathy. This clonotype came up many times. This may be a read error: a much more frequent sequence differs by one nucleotide. Trimming removed 7 bases from V and 0 bases from J, with 9 bases in between. Germline CDR1 is SGHTA and CDR2 is FQGNSA. This CDR3 has 13 amino acids. TCR beta CDR3 sequences were amplified from RNA transcripts. A first-round RT-PCR of the TCR CDR3 used the HTBI primer set. MiXCR was run by TCRdb on the multiplex PCR reads, yielding one entry per CDR3 protein. This repertoire shows 550,000 to 600,000 distinct CDR3 sequences, approximately 15% found once; its top ten account for more than 6%.

Sequencing was carried out using blood. V and J are TRBV7-2 and TRBJ1-1; no firm D call. The receptor comes from a woman between 18 and 30 years old with Graves' ophthalmopathy. This CDR3 is CASNPIMNTEAFF. The CDR3 coding sequence is TGTGCCAGCAATCCAATTATGAACACTGAAGCTTTCTTT.